The TCR beta chain under discussion was sequenced for a study of T-cell reconstitution after alpha-beta-depleted transplantation in children (dated by TCRdb to about 2016). About the study as a whole: Using TCR repertoire profiling, the study quantitatively followed how T-cell immune reconstitution unfolded in children after TCRalphabeta/CD19-depleted allogeneic hematopoietic cell transplantation. On the study overall, not on this receptor specifically: In some patients, high TCRbeta diversity at day 60 was attributed to recipient T cells and intrathymic progenitors that had survived conditioning. Hyperexpanded clone frequencies declined over subsequent months; after one year, T-cell counts and TCRbeta diversity were mostly attributed to newly produced T cells. The apparently early recovery of alphabetaT-cell counts about two months after transplant reportedly depended on only several hundred rapidly expanded clones that came from non-depleted graft cells.

V lost 3 bases and J lost 4 bases; the stretch between them is 13 bases long. The germline V gene encodes CDR1 SGHRS and CDR2 YFSETQ. From the cysteine up to the phenylalanine, the CDR3 has a length of 14 residues. Of the read, only the CDR3 DNA is kept; its 42 bases are in frame from base 1. The treatment or condition label corresponds to: allogeneic hematopoietic cell transplantation with graft depleted of TCRalphabeta T cells and CD19 B cells. The children who served as transplant recipients had been given grafts of TCRalphabeta/CD19-depleted allogeneic hematopoietic cells. This clonotype was picked up many times. The antigen it binds to is not known. No much larger clonotype is one base removed from it; base qualities were not supplied. To prepare the library, PCR was applied. This sample was sequenced with an Illumina HiSeq 2500. TCR library preparation used molecular barcoding, with unique molecular identifiers applied to normalize quantification of the TCRbeta repertoire. TCRdb handled the public reads itself, with Q25 trimming in fastp and clone calling in MiXCR, and kept productive beta chains. Entries are consolidated by CDR3 protein sequence, retaining the most common genes and DNA. A total of approximately 170,000 distinct CDR3 sequences appear in this sample, roughly 10% of them only once. Over 10% of the sample lies in the top ten.

The source material was PBMCs, sampled before TCRalphabeta/CD19-depleted stem cell transplant. This TCR derives from a boy aged 2 to 10 with acute myeloid leukemia, due to receive a stem cell transplant. The V gene is TRBV5-1 and the J gene is TRBJ2-5, with the D call perhaps TRBD1 or TRBD2, each one matching 5 bases. The DNA is TGCGCCAGCAGCTCCTCGGGGCAGGGAGAGACCCAGTACTTC. Its protein product is CASSSSGQGETQYF.